This entry lists 6 T cell receptor beta chains sequenced from one sample in a study of T-cell reconstitution after alpha-beta-depleted transplantation in children. For TCRbeta, the library was prepared with unique molecular identifiers. Each CDR3 protein is one row after TCRdb ran MiXCR on the PCR reads. The data hold almost 600,000 distinct CDR3 sequences, with 25% to 30% observed a single time. This sample comprised PBMCs, obtained before TCRalphabeta/CD19-depleted stem cell transplant. All receptors come from a boy younger than two with Wiskott-Aldrich syndrome, due to receive a stem cell transplant.

The chain has TRBV12-3 or TRBV12-4 and TRBJ2-3, with 8 positions matching TRBD2. This CDR3 has 15 amino acids. Germline trimming cut 3 bases from V and 1 base from J; bases unmatched to any gene: 3. CDR3 in amino acids: CASSFLAGRTDTQYF. The CDR3 DNA follows: TGTGCCAGCAGTTTTTTAGCGGGACGCACAGATACGCAGTATTTT.

This clonotype was seen a few times. The chain couples TRBV18 to TRBJ2-7; 9 positions agree with TRBD1. This CDR3 spans 15 amino acids. V lost 1 base, J lost 5 bases, and 6 bases stayed unmatched. The germline CDR1 and CDR2 sequences are KGHSH and LQKENI. The CDR3 loop is CASSPLGQGSHEQYF. CDR3 DNA sequence: TGTGCCAGCTCACCACTTGGACAGGGGAGCCACGAGCAGTACTTC.

CDR3 DNA sequence: TGCAGTGCGCCTGTGACTAGCGGCCAACAAAGCTCCTACAATGAGCAGTTCTTC. Protein product: CSAPVTSGQQSSYNEQFF. This chain connects TRBV20-1 to TRBJ2-1; 9 nucleotides line up with TRBD2. Germline V gene sequence: CDR1 DFQATT, CDR2 SNEGSKA (reference sequence). The CDR3 is made up of 18 amino acids. Losses at the gene ends were 6 bases for V and 0 bases for J; bases not matched to a gene: 15.

The chain couples TRBV5-1 to TRBJ2-1; TRBD2 matches 9 bases. The V gene's germline CDR1 is SGHRS and CDR2 YFSETQ. J lost 4 bases, V lost 4 bases, and 9 bases had no gene match. The CDR3 extends over 16 amino acids. The CDR3 sequence is CASSKAGTSRYNEQFF. The CDR3 nucleotides are TGCGCCAGCAGCAAGGCCGGGACTAGCAGATACAATGAGCAGTTCTTC.

The rearrangement uses TRBV4-1 and TRBJ2-2; D is undetermined. CDR1 MGHRA and CDR2 YSYEKL come from the germline V gene. V was trimmed by 1 base and J by 7 bases, leaving 13 bases between them. The CDR3 is made up of 15 amino acids. The CDR3 spells CASSQVGRASGELFF. The CDR3 DNA is TGCGCCAGCAGCCAAGTTGGGCGAGCGAGCGGGGAGCTGTTTTTT.

A few counts support this clonotype. The V and J genes are TRBV9 and TRBJ2-2, with 7 bases aligning to TRBD1. Germline CDR1 reads SGDLS; CDR2 reads YYNGEE. With V trimmed by 3 bases and J by 4 bases, 3 bases remained unmatched. The CDR3 runs to 14 residues. The CDR3 is CASSARTGTGELFF. For the CDR3, the DNA is TGTGCCAGCAGCGCCAGGACAGGCACCGGGGAGCTGTTTTTT. The variable domain in full, with the rest retrieved from reference TRBV9 and TRBJ2-2, is DSGVTQTPKHLITATGQRVTLRCSPRSGDLSVYWYQQSLDQGLQFLIQYYNGEERAKGNILERFSAQQFPDLHSELNLSSLELGDSALYFCASSARTGTGELFFGEGSRLTVL.